Listed here are 15 T cell receptor beta chains from one sample, sequenced in a study of T cell changes during pregnancy in multiple sclerosis. Method: immunoSEQ multiplex PCR; TCRdb's copy keeps in-frame clones and lacks some. The sample lists tens of thousands of clones, 80% to 95% occurring once. This specimen consisted of CD4+ T cells from peripheral blood mononuclear cells, obtained in the second trimester of pregnancy. The receptors originated from a female donor in good health, enrolled as a control in a pregnancy study.

The chain carries TRBV7-9 and TRBJ1-3; D gene uncertain. V was trimmed by 5 bases and J by 4 bases, leaving 15 bases between them. The length of the CDR3 is 15 residues. Germline CDR1 and CDR2: SEHNR and FQNEAQ (reference sequence). CDR3: CASSQWTISGNTIYF. As DNA, the CDR3 is TGTGCCAGCAGCCAATGGACTATATCGGGAAACACCATATATTTT.

V usage is TRBV5-3 and J usage is TRBJ2-7, with D perhaps matching TRBD1 (6 bases). TRBV5-3 is treated as an ORF (open reading frame) with a function not yet certain. This CDR3 is built from 16 residues. The germline V and J ends were trimmed by 3 bases and 1 base, with 17 bases remaining between them. CDR3 DNA: TGTGCCAGAAGCTACGGTGGGCAGGGGTCTTCCTACGAGCAGTACTTC. Translating it yields CARSYGGQGSSYEQYF.

The chain has TRBV19 and TRBJ2-1, with 7 bases identical to TRBD1. Germline assignment: CDR1 LNHDA and CDR2 SQIVND (reference sequence). This CDR3 spans 14 amino acids. Trimming took 10 bases from V and 7 from J; bases not matched to a gene: 13. CDR3 protein: CATRYGTEGNEQFF. In DNA, the CDR3 is TGTGCCACCAGATACGGGACAGAGGGTAATGAGCAGTTCTTC.

The chain is built from TRBV7-9 and TRBJ2-7; D is unresolved. The length of the CDR3 is 11 residues. Germline V CDR1 and CDR2: SEHNR, FQNEAQ (reference sequence). Trimming took 5 bases from V and 1 from J, leaving 3 bases between them. CDR3 DNA: TGTGCCAGCAGCCTATCCTACGAGCAGTACTTC. Encoded protein: CASSLSYEQYF.

The V call is TRBV7-9, the J call TRBJ2-3; D is possibly TRBD1 (7 bases). Germline loops: CDR1 SEHNR, CDR2 FQNEAQ (reference sequence). CDR3 length: 15 residues. Deletions cut 3 bases from V and 0 bases from J, with 10 bases between. CDR3 sequence: CASSLRDSSTDTQYF. The CDR3 DNA sequence: TGTGCCAGCAGCTTGCGGGACAGTAGCACAGATACGCAGTATTTT. Variable domain in full (rest from reference TRBV7-9 and TRBJ2-3): DTGVSQNPRHKITKRGQNVTFRCDPISEHNRLYWYRQTLGQGPEFLTYFQNEAQLEKSRLLSDRFSAERPKGSFSTLEIQRTEQGDSAMYLCASSLRDSSTDTQYFGPGTRLTVL.

The gene calls are TRBV7-2 and TRBJ2-1, with 9 bases matching TRBD2. In germline, CDR1 is SGHTA, CDR2 FQGNSA. V gave up 5 bases and J gave up 2 bases; unmatched junction bases: 1. The CDR3 is 14 amino acids. For the CDR3, the DNA is TGTGCCAGCAGCCGCGGGGGGGCCTACAATGAGCAGTTCTTC. It yields the protein CASSRGGAYNEQFF. Full variable domain (outside the CDR3, taken from reference TRBV7-2 and TRBJ2-1): GAGVSQSPSNKVTEKGKDVELRCDPISGHTALYWYRQSLGQGLEFLIYFQGNSAPDKSGLPSDRFSAERTGGSVSTLTIQRTQQEDSAVYLCASSRGGAYNEQFFGPGTRLTVL.

This chain connects TRBV19 to TRBJ2-1, with D perhaps TRBD2 (5 bases). The CDR3 covers 13 residues. Germline CDR1 and CDR2: LNHDA and SQIVND (reference sequence). The ends were cut back, 4 bases at V and 5 bases at J, with 9 bases in the middle. CDR3 amino acids: CASSKAGDNEQFF. Here the CDR3 DNA reads TGTGCCAGTAGTAAGGCCGGGGACAATGAGCAGTTCTTC.

The genes are TRBV18 and TRBJ2-6; the match to TRBD1 covers 9 bases. Germline CDR1 and CDR2: KGHSH and LQKENI. J gave up 3 bases and V 3 bases, and 3 bases lay outside the gene matches. The CDR3 length is 16 residues. This chain's CDR3 is CASSPRTGVGANVLTF. CDR3 sequence (DNA): TGTGCCAGCTCACCCCGGACAGGGGTTGGGGCCAACGTCCTGACTTTC.

The rearrangement links TRBV7-3 to TRBJ2-2, with TRBD2 matching 7 bases. This CDR3 contains 20 residues. Germline assignment: CDR1 SGHTA and CDR2 FQGTGA. Trimming removed 2 bases from V and 0 bases from J; junction bases left unmatched: 15. The CDR3 DNA is TGTGCCAGCAGCTTAGCCCCCGCCGCGGGACTACTAACGAACACCGGGGAGCTGTTTTTT. It translates to CASSLAPAAGLLTNTGELFF. The full variable domain, rest sourced from reference TRBV7-3 and TRBJ2-2, is GAGVSQTPSNKVTEKGKYVELRCDPISGHTALYWYRQSLGQGPEFLIYFQGTGAADDSGLPNDRFFAVRPEGSVSTLKIQRTERGDSAVYLCASSLAPAAGLLTNTGELFFGEGSRLTVL.

V and J are TRBV2 and TRBJ2-3, with TRBD2 identical over 8 bases. Germline V lookup: CDR1 SNHLY, CDR2 FYNNEI. V gave up 6 bases and J gave up 2 bases; unmatched junction bases: 10. The CDR3 has 16 amino acids. The DNA for the CDR3 is TGTGCCAGCAGCGTCTACGGGACTAGAGCCACAGATACGCAGTATTTT. This gives the protein CASSVYGTRATDTQYF.

This clone was seen a single time. The chain joins TRBV19 to TRBJ2-7; TRBD1 might be the D (5 bases). Trimming pared 5 bases from V and 3 bases from J, leaving 14 bases between. Looked up from germline, CDR1 is LNHDA and CDR2 is SQIVND (reference sequence). This CDR3 comprises 14 residues. CDR3 amino acids: CASSRKARDYEQYF. The CDR3 coding sequence is TGTGCCAGTAGTCGGAAAGCCAGGGACTACGAGCAGTACTTC.

The chain is built from TRBV9 and TRBJ1-2; D remains ambiguous. This CDR3 is built from 15 residues. Between the trimmed V and J ends, which lost 4 bases and 4 bases, there was a span of 17 bases. The germline V gene has CDR1 SGDLS and CDR2 YYNGEE. Here the CDR3 reads CASSLTGSSLYGYTF. The CDR3 region has the DNA TGTGCCAGCAGCTTAACGGGGTCCTCGCTCTATGGCTACACCTTC.

The DNA for the CDR3 is TGTGCCAGTAGGCCGGACAGGGAGGAGACCCAGTACTTC. This translates into CASRPDREETQYF. The V call is TRBV19, the J call TRBJ2-5, with 8 bases lining up with TRBD1. V lost 6 bases to trimming and J lost 5 bases; unmatched junction nucleotides: 5. Germline V gene data show CDR1 as LNHDA and CDR2 as SQIVND (reference sequence). The CDR3 extends over 13 amino acids.

The rearrangement joins TRBV7-2 to TRBJ2-7; 8 bases line up with TRBD2. This CDR3 is built from 15 residues. The V gene end was trimmed by 2 bases and the J gene end by 4 bases; junction bases not matched to a gene: 7. The germline V gene has CDR1 SGHTA and CDR2 FQGNSA. The CDR3 loop reads CASSLRSGRFYEQYF. CDR3 nucleotides: TGTGCCAGCAGCTTAAGAAGCGGGAGATTTTACGAGCAGTACTTC.

The chain has TRBV29-1 and TRBJ2-4, with a weak D call TRBD2 (6 bases). CDR3 length: 13 amino acids. The germline gives CDR1 SQVTM, CDR2 ANQGSEA. V was pared by 5 bases and J by 5 bases, with 13 bases between. Here the CDR3 reads CSVLTGLQNIQYF. Written as DNA, the CDR3 is TGCAGCGTTCTAACGGGACTGCAAAACATTCAGTACTTC.